Listed below are T cell receptor beta chains from one sample, sequenced in a study of control samples from healthy donors and cancer patients. Assay: immunoSEQ multiplex PCR; the TCRdb copy retains only in-frame clones and omits some. The sample lists approximately 110,000 clones, approximately 90% occurring once. What was sequenced was blood. The receptors originated from a woman younger than 30 in good health. The CDR3 runs from the conserved cysteine through the conserved F or W. D genes are given only for firm matches. Only part of the rows carry a size: once, few, many, or a class if the clone is expanded.

CDR3aa	CDR3nt	abundance	j_gene	d_gene	v_gene
CAISESTGNVWF	TGTGCCATCAGTGAGTCGACAGGGAACGTGTGGTTT	-	TRBJ1-3	TRBD1	TRBV10-3
CASSDTGSHYGYTF	TGTGCCAGCAGTGACACAGGGTCGCACTATGGCTACACCTTC	-	TRBJ1-2	-	TRBV25-1
CASSPEGGGNQPQHF	TGCGCCAGCAGCCCGGAGGGTGGGGGTAATCAGCCCCAGCATTTT	-	TRBJ1-5	-	TRBV5-1
CASSSNGQPNEKLFF	TGTGCCAGCAGTTCTAACGGCCAACCTAATGAAAAACTGTTTTTT	-	TRBJ1-4	-	TRBV6-2/TRBV6-3
CASSITGGRGQPQHF	TGTGCCAGCAGTATTACAGGGGGCCGGGGTCAGCCCCAGCATTTT	-	TRBJ1-5	TRBD1	TRBV28
CASSQGLADEQYF	TGTGCCAGCAGCCAAGGACTAGCCGACGAGCAGTACTTC	-	TRBJ2-7	TRBD2	TRBV4-2
CASSPGIIGNQPQHF	TGTGCCAGTAGTCCGGGAATTATAGGCAATCAGCCCCAGCATTTT	-	TRBJ1-5	-	TRBV19
CASSLLGGGSYNSPLHF	TGTGCCAGCAGCTTACTGGGGGGAGGCTCCTATAATTCACCCCTCCACTTT	-	TRBJ1-6	-	TRBV7-2
CASRNPLGHTIYF	TGTGCCAGCAGAAACCCCCTAGGGCACACCATATATTTT	-	TRBJ1-3	-	TRBV2
CASSSRLRGNEQYF	TGTGCCAGCAGTTCCCGGTTAAGGGGGAACGAGCAGTACTTC	once	TRBJ2-7	-	TRBV6-5
CASSVEGLNGYTF	TGTGCCAGCAGCGTAGAAGGGTTGAATGGCTACACCTTC	-	TRBJ1-2	-	TRBV9
CASEVGNEQFF	TGTGCCAGCGAAGTTGGAAATGAGCAGTTCTTC	once	TRBJ2-1	-	TRBV6-5
CASTDLRDSPLHF	TGTGCCAGCACCGACCTCAGGGATTCACCCCTCCACTTT	-	TRBJ1-6	-	TRBV2
CASSRYEGYEQYF	TGTGCCAGCAGTCGTTATGAGGGATACGAGCAGTACTTC	-	TRBJ2-7	-	TRBV6-6
CASRSGQGGGEKLFF	TGTGCCAGCAGGAGCGGACAGGGGGGAGGTGAAAAACTGTTTTTT	-	TRBJ1-4	TRBD1	TRBV2
CAASSGGLDNEQFF	TGTGCCGCGTCTAGCGGGGGGTTGGACAATGAGCAGTTCTTC	once	TRBJ2-1	TRBD2	TRBV15
CASSLAAHSYEQYF	TGTGCCAGCAGCTTGGCTGCCCATTCCTACGAGCAGTACTTC	-	TRBJ2-7	-	TRBV5-4
CAIVDWGPTNYGYTF	TGTGCCATCGTGGATTGGGGCCCAACTAACTATGGCTACACCTTC	-	TRBJ1-2	-	TRBV10-3
CASSSEKPHEQYF	TGTGCCAGCAGTTCCGAAAAACCCCACGAGCAGTACTTC	-	TRBJ2-7	-	TRBV6-5
CASSQGTSVYNEQFF	TGTGCCAGCAGCCAAGGGACTAGCGTTTACAATGAGCAGTTCTTC	once	TRBJ2-1	TRBD2	TRBV3-1/TRBV3-2
CAINGQGTLNTEAFF	TGTGCCATCAACGGACAGGGGACACTGAACACTGAAGCTTTCTTT	-	TRBJ1-1	TRBD1	TRBV10-3
CANALPGLRSYNEQFF	TGTGCCAACGCCCTACCGGGACTCCGCTCCTACAATGAGCAGTTCTTC	once	TRBJ2-1	-	TRBV24-1
CASSLEVAGGPYNEQFF	TGTGCCAGCAGCTTAGAGGTAGCGGGGGGCCCCTACAATGAGCAGTTCTTC	-	TRBJ2-1	TRBD2	TRBV7-6
CASSEHRADTGELFF	TGTGCCAGCAGTGAGCACAGGGCGGACACCGGGGAGCTGTTTTTT	-	TRBJ2-2	-	TRBV2
CASSRALAGGSNEQYF	TGTGCCAGCAGCCGGGCTTTAGCGGGAGGAAGCAACGAGCAGTACTTC	-	TRBJ2-7	TRBD2	TRBV4-2
CASSLKFARWGTDTQYF	TGTGCCAGCAGCTTAAAGTTCGCTAGGTGGGGAACAGATACGCAGTATTTT	-	TRBJ2-3	-	TRBV7-3
CASSYGYNEQFF	TGTGCCAGCAGTTACGGTTACAATGAGCAGTTCTTC	-	TRBJ2-1	-	TRBV6-6
CASSSQGREYEQYF	TGTGCCAGCAGCTCACAGGGTCGAGAGTACGAGCAGTACTTC	-	TRBJ2-7	-	TRBV5-6
CASSERVTQNTIYF	TGTGCCAGCAGTGAACGCGTGACCCAAAACACCATATATTTT	-	TRBJ1-3	-	TRBV2
CASSALKDRLNSPLHF	TGCGCCAGCAGCGCCCTGAAGGACAGGTTGAATTCACCCCTCCACTTT	-	TRBJ1-6	TRBD1	TRBV23-1
CATSDSLRLKETQYF	TGTGCCACCTCGGACTCCTTGAGGCTAAAAGAGACCCAGTACTTC	-	TRBJ2-5	-	TRBV15